This passage covers 13 T cell receptor beta chains from one sample sequenced in a study of blood T cell repertoires in COVID-19. Clones were sequenced by immunoSEQ multiplex PCR, and TCRdb holds only the in-frame ones, with some missing. The data show more than 200,000 clones, with roughly 88% seen just once and about 1.3% held by the top ten. Sequencing was done on a sample of peripheral blood. The receptors were sampled from a man aged 80 or over with acute or convalescent COVID-19.

The J gene is TRBJ1-6, the V gene TRBV5-1; 11 bases map to TRBD1. CDR3 size: 17 residues. The V segment lost 0 bases and the J segment 7 bases; nucleotides outside the gene matches: 6. Germline CDR1 reads SGHRS; CDR2 reads YFSETQ. CDR3: CASSLAGTGGENSPLHF. CDR3 in DNA: TGCGCCAGCAGCTTGGCAGGGACAGGGGGGGAGAATTCACCCCTCCACTTT.

The chain recombines TRBV19 with TRBJ1-2; TRBD1 matches 7 bases. The CDR3 is 13 amino acids. Looked up from germline, CDR1 is LNHDA and CDR2 is SQIVND (reference sequence). The V segment lost 6 bases and the J segment 2 bases; nucleotides outside the gene matches: 3. CDR3 in amino acids: CASRLDRNYGYTF. DNA of the CDR3: TGTGCCAGTAGATTGGACAGGAACTATGGCTACACCTTC.

The genes are TRBV5-1 and TRBJ2-7; the match to TRBD1 covers 7 bases. Trimming took 0 bases from V and 7 from J; bases not matched to a gene: 13. This CDR3 comprises 16 residues. Germline V gene lookup returns CDR1 SGHRS and CDR2 YFSETQ. The CDR3 loop reads CASSLVVRQGVGEQYF. CDR3 coding DNA: TGCGCCAGCAGCTTGGTTGTGCGGCAGGGGGTAGGAGAGCAGTACTTC.

This sequence joins TRBV6-2 or TRBV6-3 and TRBJ2-5; D is unresolved. Trimming cost V 2 bases and J 0 bases, with 4 bases left between them. This CDR3 is built from 13 residues. The V gene's germline CDR1 is MNHEY and CDR2 SVGEGT. The CDR3 DNA reads as TGTGCCAGCAGTTACCACAACCAAGAGACCCAGTACTTC. Protein product: CASSYHNQETQYF.

This chain uses TRBV3-1 (or the pseudogene TRBV3-2) with TRBJ2-2; no firm D call. Germline assignment: CDR1 LGHDT and CDR2 YNNKEL (reference sequence). V was trimmed by 0 bases and J by 1 base, leaving 9 bases between them. The length of the CDR3 is 16 residues. The CDR3 coding sequence is TGTGCCAGCAGCCAAGATGCACTATTGAACACCGGGGAGCTGTTTTTT. This sequence encodes CASSQDALLNTGELFF.

A few counts support this clone. The J gene is TRBJ1-4, the V gene TRBV7-2; 10 nucleotides match TRBD1. CDR1 and CDR2 (germline): SGHTA, FQGNSA. V lost 5 bases, J lost 8 bases, and 5 bases stayed unmatched. This CDR3 spans 14 amino acids. CDR3 residues: CASSRDRGKEKLFF. The CDR3 nucleotides are TGTGCCAGCAGCCGGGACAGGGGTAAAGAAAAACTGTTTTTT.

The chain couples TRBV3-1 (or the pseudogene TRBV3-2) to TRBJ2-6, with D uncertain. The CDR3 covers 15 residues. Germline V gene data show CDR1 as LGHDT and CDR2 as YNNKEL (reference sequence). V lost 5 bases and J 2 bases, leaving 10 bases between the germline ends. The CDR3 DNA reads as TGTGCCAGCAGCTACTCCCCGGCTGGGGCCAACGTCCTGACTTTC. This sequence encodes CASSYSPAGANVLTF.

The chain recombines TRBV6-2 or TRBV6-3 with TRBJ2-1; 10 bases are a match to TRBD2. The ends lost 2 bases at V and 9 bases at J; junction bases unmatched: 7. Germline values: CDR1 MNHEY, CDR2 SVGEGT. The CDR3 contains 15 residues. CDR3 sequence: CASSYSLAGAVEQFF. DNA of the CDR3: TGTGCCAGCAGTTACAGTCTAGCGGGAGCCGTTGAGCAGTTCTTC.

The chain carries TRBV6-5 and TRBJ2-7, with 14 bases that match TRBD2. The CDR3 has 14 amino acids. V lost 6 bases and J lost 4; bases outside the gene matches: 2. CDR1 is MNHEY and CDR2 is SVGAGI in the germline V gene. The CDR3 DNA is TGTGCCAGCAGGACTAGCGGGAGGGCTTACGAGCAGTACTTC. Amino acids: CASRTSGRAYEQYF.

The chain links TRBV24-1 to TRBJ1-1, with no clear D. Trimming left V 5 bases short and J 7 bases short, with 16 bases between. The CDR3 runs 14 residues. CDR1 is KGHDR and CDR2 is SFDVKD in the germline V gene. CDR3: CATSAPGEAGEAFF. The CDR3 nucleotides read TGTGCCACCAGTGCCCCCGGGGAGGCGGGTGAAGCTTTCTTT.

The chain joins TRBV14 to TRBJ1-5, with TRBD1 matching 7 bases. The J segment lost 1 base and the V segment lost 6 bases, leaving 3 bases of the junction unmatched. CDR1 is SGHDN, CDR2 FVKESK, per germline. The CDR3 has 14 residues. In nucleotides, the CDR3 is TGTGCCAGCAGAGACAGGGAAAGCAATCAGCCCCAGCATTTT. It specifies CASRDRESNQPQHF.

CDR3 protein: CASSQGWGQYQETQYF. For the CDR3, the DNA is TGCGCCAGCAGCCAAGGGTGGGGACAGTACCAAGAGACCCAGTACTTC. The chain is built from TRBV4-1 and TRBJ2-5; 7 nucleotides align to TRBD1. Germline V CDR1 and CDR2: MGHRA, YSYEKL. V lost 1 base and J lost 0; bases outside the gene matches: 5. CDR3 length equals 16 residues.

The J gene is TRBJ1-5, the V gene TRBV6-5, with a possible D match to TRBD1 (5 bases). Trimming removed 5 bases from V and 4 bases from J, with 9 bases in between. The CDR3 contains 13 residues. Per the germline V gene, CDR1 is MNHEY and CDR2 is SVGAGI. As DNA, the CDR3 is TGTGCCAGCAGTCCAGGGCCTAATCAGCCCCAGCATTTT. Translated, it gives CASSPGPNQPQHF.